The rows below give T cell receptor beta chains drawn from one sample of a study of technical replicates of blood from several donors. Libraries were prepared by immunoSEQ multiplex PCR; TCRdb keeps only in-frame clonotypes and omits some of them. Of under 70,000 clones listed, roughly 84% are singletons. The sequenced sample was PBMCs. The receptors stem from a human donor in good health. Some clones in this sample may be carry-over from other donors' samples. Each CDR3 is given with its conserved first and last residue. Not all rows give a size; the values are once, few, many and, for expanded clones, a class.

CDR3aa: CASSGGGYEQYF; j_gene: TRBJ2-7; v_gene: TRBV18; abundance: .
CDR3aa: CASSLGTGLTYGYTF; j_gene: TRBJ1-2; v_gene: TRBV11-2; abundance: .
CDR3aa: CASSYQAGSTDTQYF; j_gene: TRBJ2-3; v_gene: TRBV6-5; abundance: .
CDR3aa: CASSPSADITQYF; j_gene: TRBJ2-3; v_gene: TRBV7-9; abundance: .
CDR3aa: CASTRTVDTQYF; j_gene: TRBJ2-3; v_gene: TRBV7-9; abundance: .
CDR3aa: CASSYSGQSNSPLHF; j_gene: TRBJ1-6; v_gene: TRBV6-6; abundance: .
CDR3aa: CASSLSNRGTEAFF; j_gene: TRBJ1-1; v_gene: TRBV11-2; abundance: .
CDR3aa: CAISEGLERRNEQFF; j_gene: TRBJ2-1; v_gene: TRBV10-3; abundance: .
CDR3aa: CASSLSWSGNEQFF; j_gene: TRBJ2-1; v_gene: TRBV11-3; abundance: .
CDR3aa: CASRPGLLGDSPLHF; j_gene: TRBJ1-6; v_gene: TRBV6-5; abundance: few
CDR3aa: CASSQDLGGPFYNEQFF; j_gene: TRBJ2-1; v_gene: TRBV4-3; abundance: .
CDR3aa: CASSSLADGDTQYF; j_gene: TRBJ2-3; v_gene: TRBV5-6; abundance: .
CDR3aa: CASSRRDRDYEQYF; j_gene: TRBJ2-7; v_gene: TRBV14; abundance: .
CDR3aa: CASSSGLGGHNEQFF; j_gene: TRBJ2-1; v_gene: TRBV7-2; abundance: .
CDR3aa: CATSLDRGLIFTNTEAFF; j_gene: TRBJ1-1; v_gene: TRBV19; abundance: .
CDR3aa: CATSTLPGRGAKNIQYF; j_gene: TRBJ2-4; v_gene: TRBV15; abundance: .
CDR3aa: CASSLLPQGGNIQYF; j_gene: TRBJ2-4; v_gene: TRBV6-5; abundance: .
CDR3aa: CAISEQGANNYGHTF; j_gene: TRBJ1-2; v_gene: TRBV10-3; abundance: .
CDR3aa: CASSRDTYGYTF; j_gene: TRBJ1-2; v_gene: TRBV19; abundance: few
CDR3aa: CASSRTGLNTEAFF; j_gene: TRBJ1-1; v_gene: TRBV5-4; abundance: .